A selection of T cell receptor beta chains follows, all from one sample in a study of Tregs in tolerant kidney transplant recipients. Produced via immunoSEQ multiplex PCR; TCRdb's table is partial and in-frame only. The table lists around 74,000 clones, nearly 98% of them singletons, with roughly 0.6% in the top ten. The source material was CD4+ T cells from blood, sampled before the transplant. These receptor sequences come from a human donor who received a combined kidney and bone marrow transplant. The CDR3 runs from the conserved cysteine through the conserved F or W. A D gene is named only where the DNA matches it firmly. A row's size may be missing; if present it is once, few, many or a size class.

V gene: TRBV6-1
J gene: TRBJ1-2
clone size: -
D gene: -
CDR3 length: 15
CDR3 protein: CASSDPYRLYYGYTF
CDR3 DNA: TGTGCCAGCAGTGACCCGTATCGGTTATACTATGGCTACACCTTC

V gene: TRBV11-3
J gene: TRBJ2-1
clone size: -
D gene: -
CDR3 length: 14
CDR3 protein: CASSLRGLDSEQFF
CDR3 DNA: TGTGCCAGCAGCTTAAGGGGGTTGGATAGTGAGCAGTTCTTC

V gene: TRBV2
J gene: TRBJ2-1
clone size: -
D gene: TRBD2
CDR3 length: 14
CDR3 protein: CASSSGRVVNEQFF
CDR3 DNA: TGTGCCAGCAGTAGCGGGAGGGTGGTCAATGAGCAGTTCTTC

V gene: TRBV30
J gene: TRBJ2-5
clone size: -
D gene: -
CDR3 length: 11
CDR3 protein: CAWTGMETQYF
CDR3 DNA: TGTGCCTGGACAGGGATGGAGACCCAGTACTTC

V gene: TRBV29-1
J gene: TRBJ2-3
clone size: -
D gene: TRBD1
CDR3 length: 14
CDR3 protein: CSVPDRGTTDTQYF
CDR3 DNA: TGCAGCGTCCCGGACAGGGGGACCACAGATACGCAGTATTTT

V gene: TRBV28
J gene: TRBJ1-1
clone size: -
D gene: -
CDR3 length: 14
CDR3 protein: CASSLGRRGTEAFF
CDR3 DNA: TGTGCCAGCAGTTTAGGGCGCAGGGGCACTGAAGCTTTCTTT

V gene: TRBV7-2
J gene: TRBJ2-3
clone size: -
D gene: -
CDR3 length: 14
CDR3 protein: CASSLQGAEDTQYF
CDR3 DNA: TGTGCCAGCAGCTTACAGGGCGCCGAAGATACGCAGTATTTT

V gene: TRBV6-5
J gene: TRBJ2-7
clone size: -
D gene: TRBD1
CDR3 length: 12
CDR3 protein: CASSGTANEQYF
CDR3 DNA: TGTGCCAGCAGCGGGACAGCTAACGAGCAGTACTTC

V gene: TRBV28
J gene: TRBJ2-6
clone size: -
D gene: TRBD2
CDR3 length: 16
CDR3 protein: CASRLAGVGGANVLTF
CDR3 DNA: TGTGCCAGCAGACTAGCGGGGGTCGGTGGGGCCAACGTCCTGACTTTC

V gene: TRBV5-1
J gene: TRBJ2-5
clone size: -
D gene: -
CDR3 length: 14
CDR3 protein: CASSLEGVFETQYF
CDR3 DNA: TGCGCCAGCAGCTTGGAAGGGGTTTTCGAGACCCAGTACTTC

V gene: TRBV29-1
J gene: TRBJ2-7
clone size: -
D gene: -
CDR3 length: 13
CDR3 protein: CSVRGLGGREQYF
CDR3 DNA: TGCAGCGTTCGAGGGTTAGGGGGACGGGAGCAGTACTTC

V gene: TRBV5-5
J gene: TRBJ2-5
clone size: -
D gene: TRBD1
CDR3 length: 13
CDR3 protein: CASSPQGQETQYF
CDR3 DNA: TGTGCCAGCAGCCCACAGGGGCAAGAGACCCAGTACTTC

V gene: TRBV15
J gene: TRBJ1-2
clone size: -
D gene: TRBD1
CDR3 length: 17
CDR3 protein: CATSRDWAQGENYGYTF
CDR3 DNA: TGTGCCACCAGCAGAGATTGGGCTCAGGGGGAGAACTATGGCTACACCTTC

V gene: TRBV5-6
J gene: TRBJ2-3
clone size: -
D gene: TRBD1
CDR3 length: 15
CDR3 protein: CASSLGQGILDTQYF
CDR3 DNA: TGTGCCAGCAGCTTAGGACAGGGGATTTTGGATACGCAGTATTTT

V gene: TRBV15
J gene: TRBJ1-2
clone size: -
D gene: TRBD1
CDR3 length: 14
CDR3 protein: CATSRRDRGMRYTF
CDR3 DNA: TGTGCCACCAGCAGACGGGACAGGGGGATGCGCTACACCTTC

V gene: TRBV28
J gene: TRBJ2-3
clone size: -
D gene: TRBD2
CDR3 length: 16
CDR3 protein: CASGLAGLASTDTQYF
CDR3 DNA: TGTGCCAGTGGCCTAGCGGGGCTAGCTAGCACAGATACGCAGTATTTT

V gene: TRBV5-1
J gene: TRBJ2-5
clone size: -
D gene: TRBD1
CDR3 length: 15
CDR3 protein: CASSQMTGAVETQYF
CDR3 DNA: TGCGCCAGCAGCCAAATGACAGGGGCGGTTGAGACCCAGTACTTC

V gene: TRBV7-8
J gene: TRBJ2-1
clone size: once
D gene: TRBD2
CDR3 length: 15
CDR3 protein: CASSVAGGRNNEQFF
CDR3 DNA: TGTGCCAGCAGCGTCGCGGGGGGGAGAAACAATGAGCAGTTCTTC

V gene: TRBV10-3
J gene: TRBJ1-2
clone size: -
D gene: TRBD1
CDR3 length: 16
CDR3 protein: CATHRSLTGTGYGYTF
CDR3 DNA: TGTGCCACCCATAGGTCTCTAACAGGGACAGGGTATGGCTACACCTTC

V gene: TRBV6-4
J gene: TRBJ2-3
clone size: -
D gene: TRBD2
CDR3 length: 15
CDR3 protein: CASSPRAGASDTQYF
CDR3 DNA: TGTGCCAGCAGCCCCCGAGCGGGAGCATCAGATACGCAGTATTTT

V gene: TRBV11-3
J gene: TRBJ1-2
clone size: -
D gene: -
CDR3 length: 13
CDR3 protein: CASSHRGVDGYTF
CDR3 DNA: TGTGCCAGCAGCCATCGGGGGGTTGATGGCTACACCTTC

V gene: TRBV5-1
J gene: TRBJ2-7
clone size: -
D gene: TRBD1
CDR3 length: 14
CDR3 protein: CASSLMAGGYEQYF
CDR3 DNA: TGCGCCAGCAGCTTAATGGCAGGGGGCTACGAGCAGTACTTC

V gene: TRBV30
J gene: TRBJ1-3
clone size: -
D gene: -
CDR3 length: 17
CDR3 protein: CAWSVDRSGLSGNTIYF
CDR3 DNA: TGTGCCTGGAGTGTCGACAGGAGTGGCCTCTCTGGAAACACCATATATTTT

V gene: TRBV7-2
J gene: TRBJ1-5
clone size: -
D gene: -
CDR3 length: 15
CDR3 protein: CASSLLGAGDQPQHF
CDR3 DNA: TGTGCCAGCAGCTTATTGGGGGCTGGGGATCAGCCCCAGCATTTT

V gene: TRBV7-9
J gene: TRBJ1-4
clone size: -
D gene: -
CDR3 length: 16
CDR3 protein: CASSLSRGGVNEKLFF
CDR3 DNA: TGTGCCAGCAGCTTATCCCGGGGAGGGGTTAATGAAAAACTGTTTTTT

V gene: TRBV7-9
J gene: TRBJ1-1
clone size: -
D gene: TRBD1
CDR3 length: 12
CDR3 protein: CASSRRTGKAFF
CDR3 DNA: TGTGCCAGCAGCCGCCGGACAGGGAAGGCTTTCTTT

V gene: TRBV27
J gene: TRBJ1-1
clone size: -
D gene: -
CDR3 length: 13
CDR3 protein: CASRGIPGTEAFF
CDR3 DNA: TGTGCCAGTCGTGGGATACCGGGAACTGAAGCTTTCTTT

V gene: TRBV18
J gene: TRBJ2-7
clone size: -
D gene: TRBD1
CDR3 length: 16
CDR3 protein: CASSPGQGGTGYEQYF
CDR3 DNA: TGTGCCAGCTCACCCGGACAGGGCGGTACGGGGTACGAGCAGTACTTC

V gene: TRBV7-3
J gene: TRBJ1-1
clone size: -
D gene: TRBD1
CDR3 length: 14
CDR3 protein: CASSPGTGGTEAFF
CDR3 DNA: TGTGCCAGCAGCCCCGGGACAGGGGGCACTGAAGCTTTCTTT

V gene: TRBV4-3
J gene: TRBJ2-1
clone size: -
D gene: -
CDR3 length: 16
CDR3 protein: CASSQARGINYNEQFF
CDR3 DNA: TGCGCCAGCAGCCAAGCAAGGGGGATTAACTACAATGAGCAGTTCTTC

V gene: TRBV11-3
J gene: TRBJ1-2
clone size: -
D gene: -
CDR3 length: 15
CDR3 protein: CASSLAGAYNYGYTF
CDR3 DNA: TGTGCCAGCAGCTTAGCAGGGGCTTATAACTATGGCTACACCTTC

V gene: TRBV28
J gene: TRBJ1-4
clone size: -
D gene: -
CDR3 length: 16
CDR3 protein: CASSFDWGGGKEKLFF
CDR3 DNA: TGTGCCAGCAGTTTCGATTGGGGGGGCGGCAAGGAAAAACTGTTTTTT

V gene: TRBV11-2
J gene: TRBJ2-3
clone size: -
D gene: -
CDR3 length: 17
CDR3 protein: CASSLDQVAEFTDTQYF
CDR3 DNA: TGTGCCAGCAGCTTAGATCAGGTAGCGGAGTTCACAGATACGCAGTATTTT